These 13 T cell receptor beta chains were sequenced from one sample in a study of CD4 T cells in relation to SARS-CoV-2 and coronaviruses. Here immunoSEQ multiplex PCR was the method, and the copy in TCRdb shows in-frame clones only, minus some. The profile shows 10,000 or so clones, 80% to 90% of them singletons. Material: naive CD4+ T cells from PBMCs. Subset: naive CD4+ T cells isolated by negative enrichment. The origin of the receptors is an adult with COVID-19.

The chain carries TRBV6-5 and TRBJ1-2; D is uncertain. The CDR3 totals 13 residues. CDR1 and CDR2 from the germline V gene are MNHEY and SVGAGI. Trimming pared 0 bases from V and 4 bases from J, leaving 6 bases between. CDR3 loop: CASSYSGFYGYTF. The CDR3 region has the DNA TGTGCCAGCAGTTACTCAGGGTTCTATGGCTACACCTTC.

CDR3: CASSIAQAPPYGYTF. The CDR3 coding sequence is TGTGCCAGTAGTATCGCGCAAGCTCCCCCATATGGCTACACCTTC. V and J are TRBV19 and TRBJ1-2; no reliable D call. The CDR3 runs to 15 residues. The germline V and J ends were trimmed by 3 bases and 5 bases, with 16 bases remaining between them. In germline, CDR1 is LNHDA, CDR2 SQIVND (reference sequence).

J is TRBJ2-3 and V is TRBV7-2, with TRBD2 matching over 11 bases. J gave up 2 bases and V 5 bases, and 3 bases lay outside the gene matches. The CDR3 is 15 amino acids. From germline, CDR1 is SGHTA and CDR2 FQGNSA. The chain's CDR3 is CASSPGLADTDTQYF. The CDR3 bases are TGTGCCAGCAGCCCGGGACTAGCGGACACAGATACGCAGTATTTT.

Notes on this clone: In the same sample, other DNA sequences code for this CDR3. The chain uses TRBV18 and TRBJ2-5, with D uncertain. Germline CDR1 is KGHSH and CDR2 is LQKENI. The CDR3 loop spans 12 amino acids. V shed 3 bases and J shed 3 bases, with 5 bases lying between them. This CDR3 is CASSPGKETQYF. As DNA, the CDR3 is TGTGCCAGCTCACCGGGGAAAGAGACCCAGTACTTC.

The chain joins TRBV3-1 (or the pseudogene TRBV3-2) to TRBJ2-2; D is unresolved. The CDR3 is made up of 14 amino acids. V shed 5 bases and J shed 4 bases, with 11 bases lying between them. Looked up from germline, CDR1 is LGHDT and CDR2 is YNNKEL (reference sequence). Here the CDR3 reads CASSGLTGTGELFF. Written as DNA, the CDR3 is TGTGCCAGCAGCGGGCTAACGGGCACCGGGGAGCTGTTTTTT.

The V and J genes are TRBV2 and TRBJ1-2, with 7 bases matching TRBD1. The V gene end was trimmed by 6 bases and the J gene end by 2 bases; junction bases not matched to a gene: 6. The CDR3 covers 14 residues. CDR1 is SNHLY, CDR2 FYNNEI, per germline. CDR3 region: CASRGQLSNYGYTF. CDR3 in DNA: TGTGCCAGCAGGGGACAGCTATCCAACTATGGCTACACCTTC.

J is TRBJ1-5 and V is TRBV27; D unresolved. Germline CDR1 is MNHEY and CDR2 is SMNVEV (reference sequence). The V end lost 0 bases, the J end lost 0 bases, and 6 bases lay between the germline ends. This CDR3 is 15 amino acids long. The CDR3 sequence: CASSLSGYSNQPQHF. The CDR3 region has the DNA TGTGCCAGCAGTTTATCCGGATATAGCAATCAGCCCCAGCATTTT.

This clone was found a few times. This chain links TRBV28 with TRBJ1-6, with a tentative D call TRBD1 (6 bases). Trimming left V 10 bases short and J 6 bases short, with 13 bases between. CDR3 length: 13 residues. Germline V gives CDR1 MDHEN, CDR2 SYDVKM. CDR3 region: CATGGGLNSPLHF. DNA for the CDR3: TGTGCCACCGGTGGGGGGCTTAATTCACCCCTCCACTTT.

The chain uses TRBV3-1 (or the pseudogene TRBV3-2) and TRBJ2-1; D uncertain. The germline V gene has CDR1 LGHDT and CDR2 YNNKEL (reference sequence). V lost 0 bases and J lost 9, with 9 bases in between. The CDR3 totals 13 residues. This chain's CDR3 is CASSQDADVEQFF. CDR3 DNA: TGTGCCAGCAGCCAAGATGCGGACGTTGAGCAGTTCTTC.

The chain joins TRBV7-6 to TRBJ2-3; tentative D call: TRBD1 (5 bases). The CDR3 has 15 residues. CDR1 and CDR2 from the germline V gene are SGHVS and FNYEAQ. Trimming took 5 bases from V and 0 from J, leaving 12 bases between them. The CDR3 DNA follows: TGTGCCAGCAGCGACCAGGGATCTAGCACAGATACGCAGTATTTT. It specifies CASSDQGSSTDTQYF.

A single count supports this clone. The CDR3 bases are TGTGCTAGTGGTTTGCCTACCCCGTTGAGGGTCACCTACAATGAGCAGTTCTTC. This encodes CASGLPTPLRVTYNEQFF. This chain connects TRBV12-5 to TRBJ2-1; D might be TRBD2 (5 bases). Germline CDR1 LGHNT, CDR2 FRNRAP. Trimming left V 2 bases short and J 2 bases short, with 19 bases between. The CDR3 covers 18 residues. The variable domain in full, with the rest retrieved from reference TRBV12-5 and TRBJ2-1, is DARVTQTPRHKVTEMGQEVTMRCQPILGHNTVFWYRQTMMQGLELLAYFRNRAPLDDSGMPKDRFSAEMPDATLATLKIQPSEPRDSAVYFCASGLPTPLRVTYNEQFFGPGTRLTVL.

The rearrangement joins TRBV5-1 to TRBJ1-4; TRBD1 is a possible D gene (6 bases). V lost 4 bases, J lost 8 bases, and 18 bases lay in between. Germline V gene lookup returns CDR1 SGHRS and CDR2 YFSETQ. The CDR3 totals 15 residues. CDR3 sequence reads: CASSLTGRGGEKLFF. The CDR3 coding sequence is TGCGCCAGCAGCCTAACAGGCAGGGGAGGCGAAAAACTGTTTTTT.

The chain combines TRBV2 with TRBJ1-5; the D is unclear. CDR1 and CDR2 from the germline V gene are SNHLY and FYNNEI. The CDR3 spans 13 residues. Trimming shortened V by 7 bases and J by 4 bases, and 11 bases separated the two germline ends. CDR3 protein: CASTEGLNQPQHF. The CDR3 DNA follows: TGTGCCAGCACCGAAGGGTTGAATCAGCCCCAGCATTTT.